This paragraph covers one TCR beta chain sequence. This specimen comes from a study of blood T cell repertoires in COVID-19. J was trimmed by 1 base and V by 4 bases; bases with no gene match: 4. Germline V lookup: CDR1 SGHNT, CDR2 YENEEA. The CDR3 extends over 15 amino acids. The authors' processing: It was from reference gene primer amplification that nucleated cell counts were estimated. The data were produced by immunoSEQ multiplex PCR, yet TCRdb's version contains in-frame clones alone and is incomplete. That table furnishes V, J and clone size, whereas the DNA furnished D and trimming. Among 150,000 to 200,000 clones listed, about 86% were seen once.

Material for sequencing was peripheral blood. The clonotype was recovered from a woman of 80 years or more with acute or convalescent COVID-19. The chain employs TRBV11-3 and TRBJ2-3, with TRBD1 matching 8 bases. CDR3 sequence (DNA): TGTGCCAGCAGCTCCGGACAGGGTGGCACAGATACGCAGTATTTT. The encoded protein is CASSSGQGGTDTQYF.